Listed below are T cell receptor beta chains from one sample, sequenced in a study of blood T cell repertoires in COVID-19. The data were produced by immunoSEQ multiplex PCR, yet TCRdb's version contains in-frame clones alone and is incomplete. Of 150,000 to 200,000 clones in the sample, approximately 87% were seen once. Sequenced sample: peripheral blood. The receptor set was obtained from a woman in her 70s with COVID-19, enrolled during active disease. Both conserved end residues are part of each CDR3. D genes are given only for firm matches. The size entry is marked missing in some rows and otherwise reads once, few, many or a size class.

clone_size: .; d_call: .; j_call: TRBJ1-5; v_call: TRBV20-1; cdr3_nt: TGCAGTGCTAGTCCCCCACAGAATAGCAATCAGCCCCAGCATTTT; cdr3_aa: CSASPPQNSNQPQHF
clone_size: .; d_call: TRBD1; j_call: TRBJ2-2; v_call: TRBV5-4; cdr3_nt: TGTGCCAGCAGCTTGGACAGGGGAGAGGGCGGGGAGCTGTTTTTT; cdr3_aa: CASSLDRGEGGELFF
clone_size: once; d_call: .; j_call: TRBJ2-7; v_call: TRBV18; cdr3_nt: TGTGCCAGCTCACACACTAGCTCCTACGAGCAGTACTTC; cdr3_aa: CASSHTSSYEQYF
clone_size: .; d_call: .; j_call: TRBJ1-5; v_call: TRBV28; cdr3_nt: TGTGCCAGCAGGTTCAGGGTTAGCAGGCAGCCCCAGCATTTT; cdr3_aa: CASRFRVSRQPQHF
clone_size: .; d_call: .; j_call: TRBJ2-5; v_call: TRBV29-1; cdr3_nt: TGCAGCGTTGTGACCCTCAGGGAGACCCAGTACTTC; cdr3_aa: CSVVTLRETQYF
clone_size: .; d_call: .; j_call: TRBJ2-7; v_call: TRBV30; cdr3_nt: TGTGCCTGGGCATTCTCCTACGAGCAGTACTTC; cdr3_aa: CAWAFSYEQYF
clone_size: .; d_call: TRBD2; j_call: TRBJ2-7; v_call: TRBV5-1; cdr3_nt: TGCGCCAGCAGCCCCGGGACTACCCTCCCTGGCGAGCAGTACTTC; cdr3_aa: CASSPGTTLPGEQYF
clone_size: .; d_call: .; j_call: TRBJ1-5; v_call: TRBV28; cdr3_nt: TGTGCCAGCAGTTATTCCAGTTTCAATCAGCCCCAGCATTTT; cdr3_aa: CASSYSSFNQPQHF
clone_size: once; d_call: TRBD1; j_call: TRBJ2-2; v_call: TRBV6-2/TRBV6-3; cdr3_nt: TGTGCCAGCAGTTACTCGAAGACAGGGATCGGGGAGCTGTTTTTT; cdr3_aa: CASSYSKTGIGELFF
clone_size: .; d_call: .; j_call: TRBJ2-1; v_call: TRBV23-1; cdr3_nt: TGCGCCAGCAGTCAATCCAGCAGGGCTGGGGATGAGCAGTTCTTC; cdr3_aa: CASSQSSRAGDEQFF
clone_size: few; d_call: .; j_call: TRBJ1-1; v_call: TRBV19; cdr3_nt: TGTGCCAGTAGTCTTGGCGGGGTGGAGAACACTGAAGCTTTCTTT; cdr3_aa: CASSLGGVENTEAFF
clone_size: few; d_call: .; j_call: TRBJ2-7; v_call: TRBV6-1; cdr3_nt: TGTGCCAGCAGTGAATTGGACTTCTACGAGCAGTACTTC; cdr3_aa: CASSELDFYEQYF
clone_size: few; d_call: .; j_call: TRBJ1-5; v_call: TRBV10-1; cdr3_nt: TGCGCCAGCTTCGGGATGTATAGCAATCAGCCCCAGCATTTT; cdr3_aa: CASFGMYSNQPQHF
clone_size: .; d_call: .; j_call: TRBJ1-2; v_call: TRBV7-9; cdr3_nt: TGTGCCAGCAGCCCCCAGGGGTTTCAGGACGGCTACACCTTC; cdr3_aa: CASSPQGFQDGYTF
clone_size: .; d_call: TRBD2; j_call: TRBJ2-1; v_call: TRBV13; cdr3_nt: TGTGCCAGCAGCTTCTCAGCGGGACTAGCGCGACTAAGCTCCTACAATGAGCAGTTCTTC; cdr3_aa: CASSFSAGLARLSSYNEQFF
clone_size: .; d_call: .; j_call: TRBJ2-7; v_call: TRBV19; cdr3_nt: TGTGCCAGTAGTATAAAGGGGGTCTACGAGCAGTACTTC; cdr3_aa: CASSIKGVYEQYF
clone_size: .; d_call: TRBD2; j_call: TRBJ2-3; v_call: TRBV6-6; cdr3_nt: TGTGCCAGCAGTTACTCGGGGGGGGTGGGCACAGATACGCAGTATTTT; cdr3_aa: CASSYSGGVGTDTQYF
clone_size: .; d_call: TRBD2; j_call: TRBJ2-5; v_call: TRBV28; cdr3_nt: TGTGCCAGCAGTCGAACCCCGGGGGCGGGAGGAGAGACCCAGTACTTC; cdr3_aa: CASSRTPGAGGETQYF
clone_size: .; d_call: TRBD1; j_call: TRBJ1-1; v_call: TRBV7-8; cdr3_nt: TGTGCCAGCAGCGAAATACCGGGACAGGGTGCTGAAGCTTTCTTT; cdr3_aa: CASSEIPGQGAEAFF
clone_size: .; d_call: .; j_call: TRBJ2-3; v_call: TRBV3-1/TRBV3-2; cdr3_nt: TGTGCCAGCAGCCCGGGGGGCTTACGACCCTCATCCACAGATACGCAGTATTTT; cdr3_aa: CASSPGGLRPSSTDTQYF
clone_size: .; d_call: TRBD1; j_call: TRBJ2-6; v_call: TRBV29-1; cdr3_nt: TGCAGCGTCGCAGGGGGCCCTGGGGCCAACGTCCTGACTTTC; cdr3_aa: CSVAGGPGANVLTF
clone_size: .; d_call: .; j_call: TRBJ2-2; v_call: TRBV19; cdr3_nt: TGTGCCAGTAGCCGTACTGACACGAACACCGGGGAGCTGTTTTTT; cdr3_aa: CASSRTDTNTGELFF
clone_size: once; d_call: .; j_call: TRBJ1-1; v_call: TRBV10-3; cdr3_nt: TGTGCCATCAGTGTTGGCAGTATGAACACTGAAGCTTTCTTT; cdr3_aa: CAISVGSMNTEAFF
clone_size: .; d_call: .; j_call: TRBJ2-2; v_call: TRBV7-6; cdr3_nt: TGTGCCAGCAGCTCAGAGGTGGACACCGACACCGGGGAGCTGTTTTTT; cdr3_aa: CASSSEVDTDTGELFF
clone_size: few; d_call: TRBD1; j_call: TRBJ1-6; v_call: TRBV5-1; cdr3_nt: TGCGCCAGCAGCTTGGGGGGGACAGGGAGGAATTCACCCCTCCACTTT; cdr3_aa: CASSLGGTGRNSPLHF
clone_size: .; d_call: .; j_call: TRBJ2-1; v_call: TRBV7-9; cdr3_nt: TGTGCCAGCAGCTCAGAAAGACTAGATCTCAATGAGCAGTTCTTC; cdr3_aa: CASSSERLDLNEQFF
clone_size: .; d_call: .; j_call: TRBJ2-7; v_call: TRBV19; cdr3_nt: TGTGCCAGTAGTATTTCGCAGCAGGCCTACGAGCAGTACTTC; cdr3_aa: CASSISQQAYEQYF
clone_size: .; d_call: TRBD2; j_call: TRBJ2-2; v_call: TRBV7-6; cdr3_nt: TGTGCCAGCAGCTTAAACCTAGCGGGAGACACCGGGGAGCTGTTTTTT; cdr3_aa: CASSLNLAGDTGELFF
clone_size: .; d_call: TRBD2; j_call: TRBJ2-5; v_call: TRBV6-2/TRBV6-3; cdr3_nt: TGTGCCAGCAGTTCGACTAGCGGGAGGGCCCAGTACTTC; cdr3_aa: CASSSTSGRAQYF
clone_size: .; d_call: .; j_call: TRBJ1-6; v_call: TRBV30; cdr3_nt: TGTGCCTGGAGTGTAGGGGTTATCACGGGCCAGGACATAAATTCACCCCTCCACTTT; cdr3_aa: CAWSVGVITGQDINSPLHF
clone_size: .; d_call: TRBD2; j_call: TRBJ2-1; v_call: TRBV7-8; cdr3_nt: TGTGCCAGCAGACAAAACGTGGGGGGGTACAATGAGCAGTTCTTC; cdr3_aa: CASRQNVGGYNEQFF
clone_size: .; d_call: .; j_call: TRBJ2-7; v_call: TRBV2; cdr3_nt: TGTGCCAGCAGTGAGTTGGCGGGGGCAGGTGAGCAGTACTTC; cdr3_aa: CASSELAGAGEQYF
clone_size: .; d_call: .; j_call: TRBJ2-1; v_call: TRBV3-1/TRBV3-2; cdr3_nt: TGTGCCAGCAGCCAGACAGGGCCACTCGGGGGTGAGCAGTTCTTC; cdr3_aa: CASSQTGPLGGEQFF
clone_size: .; d_call: TRBD1; j_call: TRBJ1-3; v_call: TRBV6-6; cdr3_nt: TGTGCCAGCAGCCGGGGACAGCAGATGGGAAACACCATATATTTT; cdr3_aa: CASSRGQQMGNTIYF
clone_size: .; d_call: .; j_call: TRBJ1-1; v_call: TRBV5-6; cdr3_nt: TGTGCCAGCAGCCCGGAGGGGACCCAAGGTAGAGCTTTCTTT; cdr3_aa: CASSPEGTQGRAFF
clone_size: .; d_call: TRBD2; j_call: TRBJ2-3; v_call: TRBV3-1/TRBV3-2; cdr3_nt: TGTGCCAGCAGCCAACGGACTAGCGGACGCACAGATACGCAGTATTTT; cdr3_aa: CASSQRTSGRTDTQYF
clone_size: few; d_call: TRBD1; j_call: TRBJ1-1; v_call: TRBV6-5; cdr3_nt: TGTGCCAGCAGAACAGGGGACACTGAAGCTTTCTTT; cdr3_aa: CASRTGDTEAFF
clone_size: .; d_call: TRBD1; j_call: TRBJ2-7; v_call: TRBV10-3; cdr3_nt: TGTGCCATCAGTGAGGGGACAGGATTCTACGAGCAGTACTTC; cdr3_aa: CAISEGTGFYEQYF
clone_size: .; d_call: TRBD1; j_call: TRBJ2-3; v_call: TRBV19; cdr3_nt: TGTGCCAGTAGTCCTTACAGGGGGCGCCTCCCAGATACGCAGTATTTT; cdr3_aa: CASSPYRGRLPDTQYF